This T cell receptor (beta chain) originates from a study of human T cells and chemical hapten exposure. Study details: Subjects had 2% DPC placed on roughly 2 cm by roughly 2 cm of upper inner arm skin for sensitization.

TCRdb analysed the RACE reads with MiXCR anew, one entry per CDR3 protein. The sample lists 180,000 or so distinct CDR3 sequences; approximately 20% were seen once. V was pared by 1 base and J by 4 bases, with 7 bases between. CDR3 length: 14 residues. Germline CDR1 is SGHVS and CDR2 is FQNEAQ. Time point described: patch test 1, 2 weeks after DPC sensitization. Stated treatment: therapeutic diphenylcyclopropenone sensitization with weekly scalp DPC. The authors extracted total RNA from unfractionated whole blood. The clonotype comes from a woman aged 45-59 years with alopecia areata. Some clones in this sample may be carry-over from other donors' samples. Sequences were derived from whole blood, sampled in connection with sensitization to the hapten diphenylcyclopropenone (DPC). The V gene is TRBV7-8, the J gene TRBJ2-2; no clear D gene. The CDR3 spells CASSLVVGTGELFF. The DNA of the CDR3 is TGTGCCAGCAGCTTAGTGGTCGGCACCGGGGAGCTGTTTTTT. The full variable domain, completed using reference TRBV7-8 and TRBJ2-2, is GAGVSQSPRYKVAKRGQDVALRCDPISGHVSLFWYQQALGQGPEFLTYFQNEAQLDKSGLPSDRFFAERPEGSVSTLKIQRTQQEDSAVYLCASSLVVGTGELFFGEGSRLTVL.